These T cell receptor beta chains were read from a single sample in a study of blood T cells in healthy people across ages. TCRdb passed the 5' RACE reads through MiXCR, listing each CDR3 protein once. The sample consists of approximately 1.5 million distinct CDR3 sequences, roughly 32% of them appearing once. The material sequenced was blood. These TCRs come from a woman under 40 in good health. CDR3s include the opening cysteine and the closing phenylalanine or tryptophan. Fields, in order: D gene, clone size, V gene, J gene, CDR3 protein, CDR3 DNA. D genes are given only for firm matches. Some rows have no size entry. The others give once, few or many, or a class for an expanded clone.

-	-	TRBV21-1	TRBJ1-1	CASSPPGGARYTEAFF	TGTGCCAGCAGCCCCCCGGGGGGGGCGCGGTACACTGAAGCTTTCTTT
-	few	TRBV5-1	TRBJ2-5	CASSFSAGEETQYF	TGCGCCAGCAGCTTCAGTGCAGGGGAAGAGACCCAGTACTTC
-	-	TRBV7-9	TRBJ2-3	CASSSRLAPSTDTQYF	TGTGCCAGCAGCTCTCGACTCGCCCCTAGCACAGATACGCAGTATTTT
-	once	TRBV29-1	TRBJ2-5	CSAFQDHMETQYF	TGCAGCGCATTCCAGGACCATATGGAGACCCAGTACTTC
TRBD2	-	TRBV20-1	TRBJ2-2	CSARELSGSLYTGELFF	TGCAGTGCTAGAGAACTCAGCGGGAGTCTTTACACCGGGGAGCTGTTTTTT
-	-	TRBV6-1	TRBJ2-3	CASSEGPGRTDTQYF	TGTGCCAGCAGTGAAGGTCCGGGGCGCACAGATACGCAGTATTTT
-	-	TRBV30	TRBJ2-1	CAWSLRVYNEQFF	TGTGCCTGGAGTCTTCGAGTCTACAATGAGCAGTTCTTC
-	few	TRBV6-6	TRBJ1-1	CASINFAGTEAFF	TGTGCCAGCATTAACTTCGCGGGCACTGAAGCTTTCTTT
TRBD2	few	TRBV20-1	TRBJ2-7	CSAAAPGLADPYRWEQYF	TGCAGTGCTGCCGCCCCGGGACTAGCGGACCCCTATCGGTGGGAGCAGTACTTC
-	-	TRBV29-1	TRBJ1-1	CSGDPGGNTEAFF	TGCAGCGGGGACCCGGGGGGCAACACTGAAGCTTTCTTT
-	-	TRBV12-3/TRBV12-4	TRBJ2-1	CASSNKGTQFF	TGTGCCAGCAGTAACAAAGGGACCCAGTTCTTC
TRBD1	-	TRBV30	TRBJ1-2	CALDRAHYGYTF	TGTGCCCTAGACAGGGCCCACTATGGCTACACCTTC
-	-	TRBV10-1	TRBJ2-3	CASSESIPKTGVVTDTQYF	TGCGCCAGCAGTGAATCCATCCCAAAAACGGGAGTAGTTACAGATACGCAGTATTTT
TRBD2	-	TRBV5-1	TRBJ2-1	CASSKGLAAWEDEQFF	TGCGCCAGCAGCAAGGGACTAGCGGCTTGGGAGGATGAGCAGTTCTTC
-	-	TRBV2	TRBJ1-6	CASSEQGEGRSPLHF	TGTGCCAGCAGTGAGCAGGGCGAAGGGAGGTCACCCCTCCACTTT
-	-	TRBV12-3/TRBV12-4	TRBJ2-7	CASSLEGGINEQYF	TGTGCCAGCAGTTTGGAGGGGGGCATCAACGAGCAGTACTTC
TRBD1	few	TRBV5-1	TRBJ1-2	CASSFGNSGGVYGYTF	TGCGCCAGCAGCTTCGGGAACTCAGGGGGCGTCTATGGCTACACCTTC
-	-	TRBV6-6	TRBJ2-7	CASSDAGSNTSEQYF	TGTGCCAGCAGTGACGCCGGGTCTAACACGTCCGAGCAGTACTTC
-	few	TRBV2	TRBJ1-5	CASSEGVRNQPQHF	TGTGCCAGCAGTGAAGGAGTGCGCAATCAGCCCCAGCATTTT
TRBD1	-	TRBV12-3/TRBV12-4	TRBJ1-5	CASSLGTGNLGDQPQHF	TGTGCCAGCAGTTTGGGGACAGGGAATTTGGGCGATCAGCCCCAGCATTTT
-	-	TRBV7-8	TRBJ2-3	CASSSTIVDTQYF	TGTGCCAGCAGTTCAACCATTGTAGATACGCAGTATTTT
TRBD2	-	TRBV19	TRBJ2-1	CASSIYGGRTRNEQFF	TGTGCCAGTAGTATTTATGGCGGGAGGACCCGCAATGAGCAGTTCTTC
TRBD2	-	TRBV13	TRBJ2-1	CASSSGLAGGAYNEQFF	TGTGCCAGCAGCTCGGGACTAGCGGGGGGCGCTTACAATGAGCAGTTCTTC
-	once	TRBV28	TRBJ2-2	CASSLPPLGTGELFF	TGTGCCAGCAGTTTACCTCCACTTGGGACCGGGGAGCTGTTTTTT
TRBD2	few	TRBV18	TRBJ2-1	CASSNSGTAYNEQFF	TGTGCCAGCTCAAATAGCGGGACGGCGTACAATGAGCAGTTCTTC
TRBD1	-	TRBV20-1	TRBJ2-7	CSASPEITGTGPTSYEQYF	TGCAGTGCCAGCCCCGAAATAACCGGGACAGGGCCTACCTCCTACGAGCAGTACTTC
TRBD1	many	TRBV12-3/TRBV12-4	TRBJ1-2	CASSQAQGARLGYGYTF	TGTGCCAGCAGCCAGGCTCAGGGGGCGCGACTGGGCTATGGCTACACCTTC
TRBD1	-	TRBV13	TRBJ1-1	CASSPPGQGVRHFF	TGTGCCAGCAGCCCCCCTGGACAGGGGGTGAGACATTTCTTT
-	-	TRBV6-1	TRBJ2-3	CASSESLTPAVDTQYF	TGTGCCAGCAGTGAAAGCCTAACCCCTGCGGTAGATACGCAGTATTTT
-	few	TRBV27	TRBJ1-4	CASSLKPGQNEKLFF	TGTGCCAGCAGTTTAAAGCCAGGGCAAAATGAAAAACTGTTTTTT
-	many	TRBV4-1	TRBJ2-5	CASSPPWAQETQYF	TGCGCCAGCAGCCCCCCCTGGGCACAAGAGACCCAGTACTTC
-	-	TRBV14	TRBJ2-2	CASSLHLSNTGELFF	TGTGCCAGCAGCCTACATCTATCGAACACCGGGGAGCTGTTTTTT
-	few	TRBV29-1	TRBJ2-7	CSVGVRRAYYEQYF	TGCAGCGTTGGGGTCCGCAGGGCTTACTACGAGCAGTACTTC
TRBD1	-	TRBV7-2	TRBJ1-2	CASSSRQGGGYGYTF	TGTGCCAGCAGCTCGCGACAGGGCGGTGGGTATGGCTACACCTTC
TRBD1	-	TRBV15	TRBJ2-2	CATSWRQGNTGELFF	TGTGCCACCAGCTGGAGACAGGGCAACACCGGGGAGCTGTTTTTT
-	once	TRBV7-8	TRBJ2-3	CASSLEGYEEADTQYF	TGTGCCAGCAGCTTAGAGGGGTATGAAGAAGCAGATACGCAGTATTTT
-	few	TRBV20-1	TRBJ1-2	CSANQGGDGYTF	TGCAGTGCTAATCAAGGCGGGGATGGCTACACCTTC
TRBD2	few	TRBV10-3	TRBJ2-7	CAISQTSGYEQYF	TGTGCCATCAGTCAGACTAGCGGCTACGAGCAGTACTTC